The 10 T cell receptor beta chains below were found in one sample sequenced in a study of OX40 agonist ivuxolimab in advanced cancers. Clones were read by immunoSEQ multiplex PCR, and TCRdb kept only the in-frame ones, dropping some. The sample includes around 99,000 clones, 75% to 95% of them seen just once. The sample here was CD4+ or CD8+ T cells sorted from blood, taken in a trial of the OX40 agonist ivuxolimab. The receptors shown here come from an adult with an advanced solid tumor such as melanoma, head and neck, liver or kidney cancer.

The count of this clone is one. This rearrangement joins TRBV7-9 to TRBJ2-3; 9 nucleotides line up with TRBD2. Germline CDR1 and CDR2: SEHNR and FQNEAQ (reference sequence). V trimming: 5 bases; J trimming: 0 bases; junction bases outside the gene matches: 6. The CDR3 extends over 16 amino acids. CDR3 sequence: CASSGRTSVSTDTQYF. As DNA, the CDR3 is TGTGCCAGCAGCGGGCGGACTAGCGTTAGCACAGATACGCAGTATTTT.

The genes are TRBV2 and TRBJ1-2, with D unresolved. The V end was cut by 3 bases, the J end by 1 base, with 9 bases between. Germline lookup yields CDR1 SNHLY and CDR2 FYNNEI. This CDR3 spans 14 amino acids. The CDR3 nucleotides are TGTGCCAGCAGTGACAAGGGATATAACTATGGCTACACCTTC. It translates to CASSDKGYNYGYTF. The entire variable domain, with the rest obtained from reference TRBV2 and TRBJ1-2, is as follows: EPEVTQTPSHQVTQMGQEVILRCVPISNHLYFYWYRQILGQKVEFLVSFYNNEISEKSEIFDDQFSVERPDGSNFTLKIRSTKLEDSAMYFCASSDKGYNYGYTFGSGTRLTVV.

In this sample, this clone turned up a few times. V and J are TRBV5-6 and TRBJ1-5; maybe TRBD1 (5 bases). The CDR3 consists of 13 residues. Trimming left V 2 bases short and J 4 bases short, with 7 bases between. Germline CDR1 reads SGHDT; CDR2 reads YYEEEE. CDR3 region: CASSLGENQPQHF. The CDR3 DNA follows: TGTGCCAGCAGCTTAGGGGAAAATCAGCCCCAGCATTTT.

This sequence joins TRBV28 and TRBJ1-2, with D unclear. Per the germline V gene, CDR1 is MDHEN and CDR2 is SYDVKM. V was clipped by 10 bases and J by 0 bases, with 9 bases between them. The CDR3 consists of 12 residues. CDR3 nucleotide sequence: TGTGCCATCACGGGAGCTAACTATGGCTACACCTTC. This encodes CAITGANYGYTF.

The V gene is TRBV2, the J gene TRBJ1-5, with a tentative D call TRBD1 (5 bases). Germline CDR1 SNHLY, CDR2 FYNNEI. V lost 0 bases and J 7 bases, leaving 19 bases between the germline ends. The CDR3 extends over 17 amino acids. The CDR3 sequence is CASSEAQGRVGSQPQHF. Here the CDR3 DNA reads TGTGCCAGCAGTGAAGCCCAGGGACGGGTAGGATCGCAGCCCCAGCATTTT. The full variable domain, rest sourced from reference TRBV2 and TRBJ1-5, is EPEVTQTPSHQVTQMGQEVILRCVPISNHLYFYWYRQILGQKVEFLVSFYNNEISEKSEIFDDQFSVERPDGSNFTLKIRSTKLEDSAMYFCASSEAQGRVGSQPQHFGDGTRLSIL.

This chain connects TRBV7-8 to TRBJ2-1, with unresolved D. The V gene lost 1 base and the J gene lost 8 bases, with 15 bases spanning the gap. The CDR3 spans 15 residues. Germline V gene sequence: CDR1 SGHVS, CDR2 FQNEAQ. The CDR3 nucleotides are TGTGCCAGCAGCTTAGAGGGAAGGATGGCCGATGAGCAGTTCTTC. Its translation is CASSLEGRMADEQFF.

This chain connects TRBV15 to TRBJ2-2, with 7 bases that match TRBD1. The CDR3 runs 17 residues. CDR1 is LNHNV, CDR2 YYDKDF, per germline (reference sequence). The V and J ends lost 3 bases and 2 bases, in that order; junction bases with no gene match: 9. CDR3 nucleotides: TGTGCCACCAGCAGGGGGACCGGGACAGTTAACACCGGGGAGCTGTTTTTT. This translates into CATSRGTGTVNTGELFF.

This clone was detected only once. The gene calls are TRBV11-3 and TRBJ2-3; D is unclear. This CDR3 has 13 residues. Trimming removed 5 bases from V and 2 bases from J, with 8 bases in between. Germline values: CDR1 SGHNT, CDR2 YENEEA. Here the CDR3 reads CASSGQPTDTQYF. The CDR3 DNA is TGTGCCAGCAGCGGGCAGCCCACAGATACGCAGTATTTT.

V and J are TRBV28 and TRBJ1-1; D not resolved. V was cut by 0 bases and J by 5 bases, with 7 bases left in between. Germline CDR1 and CDR2: MDHEN and SYDVKM. The CDR3 contains 13 residues. The CDR3 DNA reads as TGTGCCAGCAGTTTATGGGGGAAGACTGAAGCTTTCTTT. Its protein product is CASSLWGKTEAFF.

The V and J genes are TRBV5-4 and TRBJ1-1, with 7 bases matching TRBD1. Germline CDR1 SGHNT, CDR2 YYREEE (reference sequence). The CDR3 covers 15 residues. V gave up 5 bases and J gave up 0 bases; unmatched junction bases: 7. The CDR3 reads CASSDTGAMNTEAFF. The CDR3 bases are TGTGCCAGCAGTGATACAGGGGCCATGAACACTGAAGCTTTCTTT.